The rows below give T cell receptor beta chains drawn from one sample of a study of blood T cell repertoires in COVID-19. TCRdb's copy holds only in-frame clones and misses some; the assay was immunoSEQ multiplex PCR. The sample holds hundreds of thousands of clones, almost 90% seen once. What was sequenced was PBMCs or T cells enriched from blood (not recorded which). The receptors were sampled from a woman between 18 and 29 years old with acute COVID-19. Each CDR3 is given with its conserved first and last residue. A D gene is named only where the DNA matches it firmly. Not every row has a clone size; where given, it reads once, few, many or a size class.

TRBV7-2	.	TRBJ1-2	.	TGTGCCAGCAGCTTAGGTGACCAGGCTGATGGCTACACCTTC	CASSLGDQADGYTF
TRBV5-1	.	TRBJ2-5	TRBD1	TGCGCCAGCAGCCCGGGACAGGGGCAAGAGACCCAGTACTTC	CASSPGQGQETQYF
TRBV28	.	TRBJ1-2	.	TGTGCCAGCAGTCGTGGGCCTCAAGCTAACTATGGCTACACCTTC	CASSRGPQANYGYTF
TRBV19	.	TRBJ1-5	.	TGTGCCAGTAGTACACAGGGTGCGTTTTGGCCCCAGCATTTT	CASSTQGAFWPQHF
TRBV5-4	.	TRBJ2-1	TRBD2	TGTGCCAGCAGCCTTGGACTAGCGGGGACCTACAATGAGCAGTTCTTC	CASSLGLAGTYNEQFF
TRBV19	.	TRBJ1-1	.	TGTGCCAGTAGTCCCAGGGGTTGGGACACTGAAGCTTTCTTT	CASSPRGWDTEAFF
TRBV28	few	TRBJ1-5	.	TGTGCCACCTCCGTCAATCAGCCCCAGCATTTT	CATSVNQPQHF
TRBV11-3	once	TRBJ2-1	TRBD2	TGTGCCAGCACGGGGCGGGAGAGGGTCTACAATGAGCAGTTCTTC	CASTGRERVYNEQFF
TRBV28	.	TRBJ2-7	TRBD2	TGTGCCAGCAGTTTATTTTCTAGCGGGAGGGCCACCCACGAGCAGTACTTC	CASSLFSSGRATHEQYF
TRBV3-1/TRBV3-2	.	TRBJ2-7	TRBD1	TGTGCCAGCAGCCCTTGGGACAGCTCCTACGAGCAGTACTTC	CASSPWDSSYEQYF
TRBV6-6	.	TRBJ2-1	TRBD1	TGTGCCAGCAGTCTCCCGGGACAGGAGGAAGCGAATGAGCAGTTCTTC	CASSLPGQEEANEQFF
TRBV2	.	TRBJ1-1	.	TGTGCCAGCAGTAGCAGGGAAGACACTGAAGCTTTCTTT	CASSSREDTEAFF
TRBV4-2	.	TRBJ1-6	TRBD1	TGTGCCAGCACCACACCGGGACAGGGGAATTCACCCCTCCACTTT	CASTTPGQGNSPLHF
TRBV29-1	.	TRBJ2-2	.	TGCAGCGGGAGAGTCACCGGGGAGCTGTTTTTT	CSGRVTGELFF
TRBV11-3	.	TRBJ1-1	.	TGTGCCAGCCAAGCTACCATGAACACTGAAGCTTTCTTT	CASQATMNTEAFF
TRBV30	.	TRBJ2-5	.	TGTGCCTGGAGTGCAGGGTCGGAGACCCAGTACTTC	CAWSAGSETQYF
TRBV27	.	TRBJ2-1	TRBD2	TGTGCCAGCAGTTCGACTAGCGGGAGGGTTAGACGGGATGAGCAGTTCTTC	CASSSTSGRVRRDEQFF
TRBV7-9	few	TRBJ1-6	.	TGTGCCAGCAGCTCCGCGGGGTTCGATTCACCCCTCCACTTT	CASSSAGFDSPLHF
TRBV11-2	.	TRBJ2-1	TRBD2	TGTGCCAGCAGGCCCTTGTCAGGACTAGCGGGATCCAATGAGCAGTTCTTC	CASRPLSGLAGSNEQFF
TRBV11-2	few	TRBJ2-5	.	TGTGCCAGCAGCTCATATAGCCCCCGGGACTTCCGTTCTCAGACCCAGTACTTC	CASSSYSPRDFRSQTQYF
TRBV12-5	.	TRBJ2-3	.	TGTGCTAGTGCCCTGGGGCAGCCTGGCACAGATACGCAGTATTTT	CASALGQPGTDTQYF
TRBV28	.	TRBJ2-1	TRBD2	TGTGCCAGCAGCCGCCTAGCGGGCCGGGAGCAGTTCTTC	CASSRLAGREQFF
TRBV5-6	.	TRBJ2-2	TRBD2	TGTGCCAGCAGCTTGCCTCTAGCGGGAGGCGGGGAGCTGTTTTTT	CASSLPLAGGGELFF
TRBV5-1	.	TRBJ1-1	.	TGCGCCAGCAGGGGCCATGTTCAGAACACTGAAGCTTTCTTT	CASRGHVQNTEAFF
TRBV27	.	TRBJ1-4	.	TGTGCCAGCAGATTACATGAGGGCGGTGAAAAACTGTTTTTT	CASRLHEGGEKLFF
TRBV5-8	.	TRBJ2-1	.	TGTGCCAGCAGCTTCTCGGAGGGCTCCTACAATGAGCAGTTCTTC	CASSFSEGSYNEQFF
TRBV28	.	TRBJ2-2	TRBD1	TGTGCCAGCAGTCCGGGACAGACCACCGGGGAGCTGTTTTTT	CASSPGQTTGELFF
TRBV6-1	.	TRBJ2-7	.	TGTGCCAGCAGTGATTTATGGGGTAGCGGAAGCTCCTACGAGCAGTACTTC	CASSDLWGSGSSYEQYF
TRBV6-5	.	TRBJ1-2	TRBD1	TGTGCCAGCAGTTACTCGACGGCAGGGGGCCAAGATGGCTACACCTTC	CASSYSTAGGQDGYTF